Reported below is one T cell receptor beta chain. This specimen belongs to a study of OX40 agonist ivuxolimab in advanced cancers. Clones were read by immunoSEQ multiplex PCR, and TCRdb kept only the in-frame ones, dropping some. The sample carries some 87,000 clones, 94% recorded once. The TCR was taken from an adult with an advanced solid tumor such as melanoma, head and neck, liver or kidney cancer. The source material was CD4+ or CD8+ T cells sorted from blood, sampled in a trial of the OX40 agonist ivuxolimab.

CDR3 sequence: CASRPGTGQGYTF. The DNA for the CDR3 is TGTGCCAGCAGGCCGGGCACGGGTCAGGGCTACACCTTC. The V call is TRBV27, the J call TRBJ1-2; D is unclear. There are 13 residues in the CDR3. The V and J ends lost 6 bases and 8 bases respectively, with 16 bases between them. CDR1 is MNHEY, CDR2 SMNVEV, per germline (reference sequence).